Reported below is one TCR beta chain. The entry originates in a study of blood T cell repertoires in COVID-19. TCRdb keeps only in-frame clones here, not all; method: immunoSEQ multiplex PCR. The data hold some 200,000 clones, with more than 80% observed a single time. The CDR3 extends over 15 amino acids. The V end was cut by 3 bases, the J end by 0 bases, with 9 bases between. Germline V gene lookup returns CDR1 KGHSH and CDR2 LQKENI. The chain combines TRBV18 with TRBJ1-5; D is unresolved. Sequenced input: peripheral blood. This TCR was sampled from a woman aged 55-70 years with acute or convalescent COVID-19. The CDR3 bases are TGTGCCAGCTCACCTAGAATCAATAGCAATCAGCCCCAGCATTTT. Protein sequence: CASSPRINSNQPQHF. Looking up the rest from reference TRBV18 and TRBJ1-5 gives the full variable domain: NAGVMQNPRHLVRRRGQEARLRCSPMKGHSHVYWYRQLPEEGLKFMVYLQKENIIDESGMPKERFSAEFPKEGPSILRIQQVVRGDSAAYFCASSPRINSNQPQHFGDGTRLSIL.